Listed here are 32 T cell receptor beta chains from one sample, sequenced in a study of cytomegalovirus exposure and HLA in healthy donors. Use of 60 Vbeta and 13 Jbeta primers characterized the PCR. Using immunoSEQ multiplex PCR, the repertoire was profiled, and TCRdb retains in-frame clones only, with some absent. The sample has a few hundred thousand clones, about 80% seen once; the top ten hold about a sixth. The specimen was PBMCs. All receptors come from a man in his forties in good health and CMV-seronegative.

In its sample, this clone was seen a few times. This chain links TRBV6-5 with TRBJ1-1, with 8 bases fitting TRBD1. The CDR3 has 14 amino acids. The V gene's germline CDR1 is MNHEY and CDR2 SVGAGI. The junction had 0 bases not matched to a gene; V was cut back by 2 bases and J by 1 base. The chain's CDR3 is CASSYQGANTEAFF. The CDR3 bases are TGTGCCAGCAGTTACCAGGGGGCGAACACTGAAGCTTTCTTT.

This chain connects TRBV6-6 to TRBJ1-2; 9 bases agree with TRBD1. V shed 5 bases, J shed 2 bases, and the junction held 6 bases outside the gene matches. The CDR3 consists of 15 residues. Looked up from germline, CDR1 is MNHNY and CDR2 is SVGAGI (reference sequence). CDR3 DNA sequence: TGTGCCAGCAGTCTTGACGGGACAGGGAACTATGGCTACACCTTC. Translation gives CASSLDGTGNYGYTF.

About this clone: The identical CDR3 is also encoded by other nucleotide sequences in the sample. This chain links TRBV6-6 with TRBJ2-5, with D maybe TRBD1 (5 bases). The CDR3 has 11 amino acids. V was pared by 5 bases and J by 5 bases, with 6 bases between. Germline assignment: CDR1 MNHNY and CDR2 SVGAGI (reference sequence). CDR3 nucleotide sequence: TGTGCCAGCAGTCCAGGGGAGACCCAGTACTTC. It codes for CASSPGETQYF.

The V and J genes are TRBV6-5 and TRBJ1-4; the D gene is possibly TRBD1 (5 bases). With 6 bases removed from V and 4 bases from J, the gap between germline ends came to 15 bases. CDR3 length: 15 amino acids. Germline V gene sequence: CDR1 MNHEY, CDR2 SVGAGI. This chain's CDR3 is CASSAGGAVNEKLFF. CDR3 DNA: TGTGCCAGCAGCGCCGGCGGGGCGGTTAATGAAAAACTGTTTTTT.

This clone was seen just once. The chain uses TRBV18 and TRBJ2-1; 8 bases match TRBD2. The CDR3 runs 14 residues. CDR1 is KGHSH, CDR2 LQKENI, per germline. J lost 7 bases, V lost 3 bases, and 5 bases had no gene match. The CDR3 DNA reads as TGTGCCAGCTCACCTAAGCGGGAGAGGAATGAGCAGTTCTTC. It is translated as CASSPKRERNEQFF.

In its sample, this clone was seen once. This chain links TRBV28 with TRBJ1-3, with 7 bases matching TRBD1. CDR3 length: 16 residues. From germline, CDR1 is MDHEN and CDR2 SYDVKM. V lost 6 bases and J lost 0; bases outside the gene matches: 8. The CDR3 loop reads CASSSGGGRSGNTIYF. CDR3 bases: TGTGCCAGCAGCTCGGGAGGGGGCCGCTCTGGAAACACCATATATTTT.

The V call is TRBV18, the J call TRBJ1-5, with TRBD1 matching over 9 bases. The CDR3 loop spans 15 amino acids. Germline CDR1 KGHSH, CDR2 LQKENI. Losses at the gene ends were 3 bases for V and 5 bases for J; bases not matched to a gene: 5. CDR3 residues: CASSPGTGNDQPQHF. As DNA, the CDR3 is TGTGCCAGCTCACCCGGGACAGGGAACGATCAGCCCCAGCATTTT.

The rearrangement links TRBV4-3 to TRBJ1-1; D might be TRBD1 (6 bases). This CDR3 contains 15 residues. Trimming left V 1 base short and J 4 bases short, with 13 bases between. In germline, CDR1 is LGHNA, CDR2 YSLEER. This CDR3 reads CASSQVQGQGTEAFF. In DNA form, the CDR3 reads TGCGCCAGCAGCCAAGTGCAGGGGCAGGGCACTGAAGCTTTCTTT.

V and J are TRBV4-2 and TRBJ1-3; D remains unclear. V was pared by 0 bases and J by 3 bases, with 12 bases between. This CDR3 spans 16 amino acids. Germline V gene sequence: CDR1 LGHNA, CDR2 YNFKEQ. The CDR3: CASSQDRTEVGNTIYF. The CDR3 DNA follows: TGTGCCAGCAGCCAAGATAGAACAGAAGTTGGAAACACCATATATTTT.

The V and J genes are TRBV4-1 and TRBJ2-3; 8 positions agree with TRBD2. The germline V gene has CDR1 MGHRA and CDR2 YSYEKL. This CDR3 comprises 17 residues. Germline trimming cut 0 bases from V and 0 bases from J; bases unmatched to any gene: 5. CDR3 sequence: CASSQDGAGDSTDTQYF. CDR3 DNA: TGCGCCAGCAGCCAAGATGGAGCGGGAGATAGCACAGATACGCAGTATTTT.

The V gene is TRBV6-1, the J gene TRBJ2-1; D is possibly TRBD1 (5 bases). Germline values: CDR1 MNHNS, CDR2 SASEGT. V lost 5 bases, J lost 15 bases, and 11 bases lay in between. The CDR3 sequence is 10 residues long. In nucleotides, the CDR3 is TGTGCCAGCAGTTCCCCTGGGGCGTTCTTC. Translating gives CASSSPGAFF.

V is TRBV4-3 and J is TRBJ1-4, with TRBD1 identical over 9 bases. Germline V gene data show CDR1 as LGHNA and CDR2 as YSLEER. The CDR3 totals 17 residues. V shed 1 base and J 10 bases; nucleotides not matched to a gene: 13. The CDR3 nucleotides are TGCGCCAGCAGCCAAGTTCGGACAGGGGCGGGAATGGCAAAACTGTTTTTT. Amino acids: CASSQVRTGAGMAKLFF.

The CDR3 DNA follows: TGTGCCAGCAGCCAAGAATTCGCGGGAGGGCTAAACGAGCAGTACTTC. It yields the protein CASSQEFAGGLNEQYF. The chain uses TRBV4-2 and TRBJ2-7; TRBD2 matches at 9 bases. The CDR3 length is 16 residues. The V gene's germline CDR1 is LGHNA and CDR2 YNFKEQ. The trim removed 0 bases at V and 5 bases at J, leaving 8 bases unmatched.

This clone was detected only once. This rearrangement joins TRBV19 to TRBJ1-3; no firm D call. Per germline, CDR1 LNHDA and CDR2 SQIVND (reference sequence). The CDR3 consists of 17 residues. The V end lost 3 bases, the J end lost 0 bases, and 15 bases lay between the germline ends. The chain's CDR3 is CASSISYRWSSGNTIYF. The CDR3 DNA is TGTGCCAGTAGTATCTCCTATCGCTGGAGCTCTGGAAACACCATATATTTT.

This chain connects TRBV5-4 to TRBJ1-1; 7 bases line up with TRBD1. V lost 4 bases and J lost 5; bases outside the gene matches: 11. The CDR3 covers 15 residues. The germline V gene has CDR1 SGHNT and CDR2 YYREEE (reference sequence). This chain's CDR3 is CASSLLTTGVTEAFF. In DNA, the CDR3 is TGTGCCAGCAGCCTACTTACTACAGGGGTGACTGAAGCTTTCTTT.

The chain uses TRBV10-3 and TRBJ2-7; D gene unclear. Per germline, CDR1 ENHRY and CDR2 SYGVKD. Trimming cost V 10 bases and J 7 bases, with 14 bases left between them. The CDR3 length is 11 residues. CDR3 coding DNA: TGTGCCACCATGGGCGAGTTGGAGCAGTACTTC. It yields the protein CATMGELEQYF.

The chain has TRBV30 and TRBJ2-5; D perhaps matches TRBD1 (5 bases). V gave up 4 bases and J gave up 2 bases, with 14 bases separating them. Germline assignment: CDR1 GTSNPN and CDR2 SVGIG (reference sequence). The CDR3 is 14 amino acids. CDR3 nucleotides: TGTGCCTGGAATGGGCAGGGTCGGCAAGAGACCCAGTACTTC. It specifies CAWNGQGRQETQYF.

The chain joins TRBV10-1 to TRBJ2-6; 8 nucleotides agree with TRBD1. Germline lookup yields CDR1 WNHNN and CDR2 SYGVQD (reference sequence). The CDR3 consists of 18 residues. J gave up 0 bases and V 6 bases, and 10 bases lay outside the gene matches. The CDR3 DNA follows: TGCGCCAGCAGAGGGACAGGTCTGAGTCCCTCTGGGGCCAACGTCCTGACTTTC. This codes for CASRGTGLSPSGANVLTF.

This clone is a singleton in its sample. The chain couples TRBV6-7 to TRBJ2-6, with D tentatively TRBD1 (6 bases). TRBV6-7 is classed as an ORF, of uncertain function. Trimming took 0 bases from V and 0 from J, leaving 12 bases between them. CDR3 length: 18 residues. The CDR3 is CASSYSDRRSSGANVLTF. The DNA of the CDR3 is TGTGCCAGCAGTTACTCGGACAGAAGAAGCTCTGGGGCCAACGTCCTGACTTTC.

This chain uses TRBV4-3 with TRBJ2-7; possibly TRBD1 for D (5 bases). Trimming removed 4 bases at V and 4 bases at J, with 20 bases between. The CDR3 totals 16 residues. The V gene's germline CDR1 is LGHNA and CDR2 YSLEER. The chain's CDR3 is CASSPYATVTVYEQYF. CDR3 sequence (DNA): TGCGCCAGCAGCCCATACGCGACAGTCACCGTTTACGAGCAGTACTTC.

The chain couples TRBV5-1 to TRBJ2-7; 7 bases line up with TRBD1. The V gene end was trimmed by 4 bases and the J gene end by 5 bases; junction bases not matched to a gene: 9. Looked up from germline, CDR1 is SGHRS and CDR2 is YFSETQ. The CDR3 covers 14 residues. The chain's CDR3 is CASSGNDRVHEQYF. The CDR3 region has the DNA TGCGCCAGCAGCGGAAACGACAGGGTCCACGAGCAGTACTTC.

The gene calls are TRBV27 and TRBJ2-1, with 9 bases lining up with TRBD2. The ends lost 5 bases at V and 4 bases at J; junction bases unmatched: 6. Germline V gene lookup returns CDR1 MNHEY and CDR2 SMNVEV (reference sequence). CDR3 length: 15 amino acids. CDR3 loop: CASSAWAGGYNEQFF. The CDR3 coding sequence is TGTGCCAGCAGTGCTTGGGCGGGGGGGTACAATGAGCAGTTCTTC.

The J gene is TRBJ2-6, the V gene TRBV5-4; no clear D gene. This CDR3 has 15 residues. Germline assignment: CDR1 SGHNT and CDR2 YYREEE (reference sequence). Trimming left V 4 bases short and J 0 bases short, with 8 bases between. CDR3 amino acids: CASSPDNSGANVLTF. The CDR3 DNA is TGTGCCAGCAGCCCCGACAACTCTGGGGCCAACGTCCTGACTTTC.

The J gene is TRBJ1-4, the V gene TRBV14; D perhaps matches TRBD1 (5 bases). This CDR3 spans 16 amino acids. Germline CDR1 is SGHDN and CDR2 is FVKESK. Trimming pared 4 bases from V and 8 bases from J, leaving 20 bases between. The CDR3 reads CASSRTGAGLWEKLFF. The CDR3 nucleotides are TGTGCCAGCAGCCGCACAGGAGCCGGGCTCTGGGAAAAACTGTTTTTT.

This chain links TRBV7-9 with TRBJ2-1; TRBD2 agrees at 7 bases. Unmatched junction bases numbered 6, after V lost 3 bases and J lost 1 base. Germline V gene data show CDR1 as SEHNR and CDR2 as FQNEAQ (reference sequence). The CDR3 is 16 residues long. The CDR3 region is CASSFTSGASYNEQFF. As DNA, the CDR3 is TGTGCCAGCAGCTTTACCAGCGGGGCTTCCTACAATGAGCAGTTCTTC.

This clone was observed a single time. The CDR3: CATTLGTGRTEQFF. CDR3 nucleotide sequence: TGTGCCACCACCCTTGGGACAGGGAGGACTGAGCAGTTCTTC. The chain links TRBV19 to TRBJ2-1; TRBD1 aligns across 9 bases. V dropped 10 bases and J dropped 9; count of bases not matched to a gene: 13. The CDR3 runs 14 residues. Germline V gives CDR1 LNHDA, CDR2 SQIVND (reference sequence).

The gene calls are TRBV5-1 and TRBJ1-1; 8 bases agree with TRBD1. V lost 4 bases, J lost 4 bases, and 9 bases stayed unmatched. Germline V gene lookup returns CDR1 SGHRS and CDR2 YFSETQ. There are 15 residues in the CDR3. The CDR3 DNA reads as TGCGCCAGCAGCCCATTCGGACAGGGAGGCACTGAAGCTTTCTTT. Its translation is CASSPFGQGGTEAFF.

This clone was recorded a few times. This chain uses TRBV2 with TRBJ2-7; no clear D gene. This CDR3 comprises 11 residues. Germline V gene data show CDR1 as SNHLY and CDR2 as FYNNEI. The V end was cut by 2 bases, the J end by 5 bases, with 4 bases between. The CDR3 spells CASSEYNEQYF. CDR3 nucleotides: TGTGCCAGCAGTGAATATAACGAGCAGTACTTC.

This clone was counted a single time. The CDR3 loop is CVGRLNEKLFF. The CDR3 region has the DNA TGCGTCGGGAGGCTAAATGAAAAACTGTTTTTT. The chain carries TRBV29-1 and TRBJ1-4, with D unclear. The length of the CDR3 is 11 residues. Germline V lookup: CDR1 SQVTM, CDR2 ANQGSEA.

V and J are TRBV5-4 and TRBJ2-2; D gene ambiguous. The CDR3 consists of 16 residues. Germline lookup yields CDR1 SGHNT and CDR2 YYREEE (reference sequence). Between the trimmed V and J ends, which lost 4 bases and 4 bases, there was a span of 17 bases. The CDR3: CASSPRPPGTTGELFF. CDR3 DNA: TGTGCCAGCAGCCCCCGGCCTCCAGGCACCACCGGGGAGCTGTTTTTT.

On this clone: Other DNA sequences from this sample encode an identical CDR3 as well. This rearrangement joins TRBV6-5 to TRBJ2-2; TRBD2 agrees at 8 bases. Germline V gene data show CDR1 as MNHEY and CDR2 as SVGAGI. The CDR3 covers 15 residues. The J segment lost 0 bases and the V segment lost 8 bases, leaving 5 bases of the junction unmatched. In DNA, the CDR3 is TGTGCCAGCTCCCCTAGCGGGTCGAACACCGGGGAGCTGTTTTTT. Protein product: CASSPSGSNTGELFF.

The chain links TRBV5-4 to TRBJ1-6; no definite D call. From germline, CDR1 is SGHNT and CDR2 YYREEE (reference sequence). The CDR3 sequence is 14 residues long. Trimming left V 10 bases short and J 9 bases short, with 20 bases between. The CDR3 here is CAGGLEASGSPLHF. Written as DNA, the CDR3 is TGTGCCGGTGGGTTGGAGGCAAGCGGTTCACCCCTCCACTTT.